One sample yielded the 32 T cell receptor beta chains listed below, sequenced in a study of control samples from healthy donors and cancer patients. Libraries were prepared by immunoSEQ multiplex PCR; TCRdb keeps only in-frame clonotypes and omits some of them. The profile shows about 110,000 clones, approximately 90% of them singletons. The sequencing input was blood. Source of these receptors: a human donor in good health. The donor label of this sample is uncertain.

The rearrangement links TRBV19 to TRBJ2-3, with TRBD2 matching 9 bases. V lost 2 bases to trimming and J lost 5 bases; unmatched junction nucleotides: 8. The germline V gene has CDR1 LNHDA and CDR2 SQIVND (reference sequence). CDR3 size: 16 residues. The CDR3 nucleotides are TGTGCCAGTAGTATACTAGCGGGGAGACCTGGAGATACGCAGTATTTT. This gives the protein CASSILAGRPGDTQYF.

The chain links TRBV5-4 to TRBJ2-3, with D possibly being TRBD1 or TRBD2 (5 bases each). Germline CDR1 SGHNT, CDR2 YYREEE (reference sequence). Trimming stripped 6 bases from V and 6 bases from J, with 20 bases between. This CDR3 contains 15 residues. The CDR3 DNA reads TGTGCCAGCACCAAATCGGGTTTCGAGGGGGATACGCAGTATTTT. Residues: CASTKSGFEGDTQYF.

The rearrangement uses TRBV5-1 and TRBJ2-3; 12 bases fit TRBD2. The CDR3 length is 19 residues. Per germline, CDR1 SGHRS and CDR2 YFSETQ. J was trimmed by 0 bases and V by 2 bases; bases with no gene match: 10. In DNA form, the CDR3 reads TGCGCCAGCAGCTTCCGGACTAGCGGGGTTGGAGCTAGCACAGATACGCAGTATTTT. As protein: CASSFRTSGVGASTDTQYF.

J is TRBJ2-7 and V is TRBV23-1, with a tentative D call TRBD2 (6 bases). TRBV23-1 falls under the ORF class, with uncertain function. CDR3 length: 15 amino acids. The V and J ends lost 8 bases and 5 bases respectively, with 22 bases between them. The CDR3 DNA sequence: TGCGCCAGCGCCACTAACCGGGGGATATGCAACGAGCAGTACTTC. It encodes CASATNRGICNEQYF.

The rearrangement links TRBV6-4 to TRBJ2-1; weak D call: TRBD1 (5 bases). Germline values: CDR1 MRHNA, CDR2 SNTAGT. This CDR3 is 15 amino acids long. V was cut by 4 bases and J by 9 bases, with 19 bases left in between. The CDR3, as DNA: TGTGCCAGCAGTGGGGGAACAGGCGCCTACGGTGAGCAGTTCTTC. Encoded protein: CASSGGTGAYGEQFF.

The chain links TRBV27 to TRBJ1-2, with D unresolved. Germline CDR1 MNHEY, CDR2 SMNVEV (reference sequence). CDR3 length: 15 amino acids. Trimming took off 2 bases at V and 4 bases at J, with 14 bases between the two ends. CDR3 sequence (DNA): TGTGCCAGCAGTTTAAGTCCCTTCGGTGGCTATGGCTACACCTTC. It specifies CASSLSPFGGYGYTF.

The chain has TRBV19 and TRBJ2-5; unclear D gene. The CDR3 consists of 13 residues. V lost 5 bases, J lost 5 bases, and 12 bases lay in between. The V gene's germline CDR1 is LNHDA and CDR2 SQIVND (reference sequence). CDR3 bases: TGTGCCAGTAGTCAAGGACCAAGGGAGACCCAGTACTTC. Translated: CASSQGPRETQYF.

The chain recombines TRBV6-1 with TRBJ2-4; D unresolved. From germline, CDR1 is MNHNS and CDR2 SASEGT. The length of the CDR3 is 15 residues. Trimming removed 2 bases at V and 0 bases at J, with 8 bases between. The CDR3, as DNA: TGTGCCAGCAGTGAAATTGGTCTAGCCAAAAACATTCAGTACTTC. It encodes CASSEIGLAKNIQYF.

In regard to this clone: An end of the junction does not agree with germline; a read error may underlie this. This rearrangement joins TRBV18 to TRBJ2-7; D is ambiguous. CDR1 and CDR2 from the germline V gene are KGHSH and LQKENI. The CDR3 sequence is 12 residues long. The CDR3 DNA follows: TGTGCCAGCTCACCGGAACAGATCGAACCCCAATTC. Its protein product is CASSPEQIEPQF.

J is TRBJ2-7 and V is TRBV7-8; tentative D call: TRBD2 (6 bases). Germline assignment: CDR1 SGHVS and CDR2 FQNEAQ. Trimming shortened V by 0 bases and J by 3 bases, and 6 bases separated the two germline ends. The CDR3 runs 13 residues. This CDR3 reads CASSLARGYEQYF. CDR3 DNA: TGTGCCAGCAGCTTAGCGCGGGGCTACGAGCAGTACTTC.

The rearrangement links TRBV7-9 to TRBJ2-5; unclear D gene. In germline, CDR1 is SEHNR, CDR2 FQNEAQ (reference sequence). The V end lost 2 bases, the J end lost 1 base, and 2 bases lay between the germline ends. This CDR3 spans 12 amino acids. The CDR3 DNA is TGTGCCAGCAGCTTACTCCAAGAGACCCAGTACTTC. As protein: CASSLLQETQYF. The variable domain in full, with the rest retrieved from reference TRBV7-9 and TRBJ2-5, is DTGVSQNPRHKITKRGQNVTFRCDPISEHNRLYWYRQTLGQGPEFLTYFQNEAQLEKSRLLSDRFSAERPKGSFSTLEIQRTEQGDSAMYLCASSLLQETQYFGPGTRLLVL.

This clone was picked up a small number of times. The J gene is TRBJ1-1, the V gene TRBV18, with D tentatively TRBD1 (6 bases). V lost 3 bases and J 11 bases, leaving 22 bases between the germline ends. The CDR3 contains 15 residues. Germline CDR1 is KGHSH and CDR2 is LQKENI. This CDR3 reads CASSPALGGNSGAFF. The DNA for the CDR3 is TGTGCCAGCTCACCGGCCCTCGGGGGCAACTCTGGTGCTTTCTTT.

The rearrangement uses TRBV3-1 (or the pseudogene TRBV3-2) and TRBJ2-2; D is unclear. Germline-derived CDR1 and CDR2 are LGHDT and YNNKEL (reference sequence). This CDR3 is 14 amino acids long. Between the trimmed V and J ends, which lost 5 bases and 10 bases, there was a span of 17 bases. DNA for the CDR3: TGTGCCAGCAGCTTGCACCTGGGGTACGAGGAGCTGTTTTTT. It is translated as CASSLHLGYEELFF.

The rearrangement links TRBV30 to TRBJ2-3, with TRBD1 as a possible D gene (6 bases). The V end lost 3 bases, the J end lost 7 bases, and 20 bases lay between the germline ends. There are 15 residues in the CDR3. Per the germline V gene, CDR1 is GTSNPN and CDR2 is SVGIG (reference sequence). CDR3: CAWSRTNRDRNTQYF. CDR3 coding DNA: TGTGCCTGGAGCAGAACGAACAGGGATCGAAATACGCAGTATTTT. Filled out from reference TRBV30 and TRBJ2-3, the complete variable domain reads SQTIHQWPATLVQPVGSPLSLECTVEGTSNPNLYWYRQAAGRGLQLLFYSVGIGQISSEVPQNLSASRPQDRQFILSSKKLLLSDSGFYLCAWSRTNRDRNTQYFGPGTRLTVL.

The chain uses TRBV7-8 and TRBJ2-7; 10 positions agree with TRBD1. This CDR3 comprises 13 residues. CDR1 is SGHVS, CDR2 FQNEAQ, per germline. V shed 1 base, J shed 10 bases, and the junction held 4 bases outside the gene matches. For the CDR3, the DNA is TGTGCCAGCAGCTTAGAAGGGACAGGGGACCAGTACTTC. Residues: CASSLEGTGDQYF.

The chain uses TRBV7-9 and TRBJ1-6; possibly TRBD1 for D (6 bases). The germline V and J ends were trimmed by 6 bases and 10 bases, with 16 bases remaining between them. This CDR3 comprises 14 residues. Germline V gives CDR1 SEHNR, CDR2 FQNEAQ (reference sequence). DNA of the CDR3: TGTGCCAGCAGGGGCGGGGGGGCCCACTCACCCCTCCACTTT. Translation: CASRGGGAHSPLHF.

This sequence joins TRBV6-2 or TRBV6-3 and TRBJ2-3; D might be TRBD2 (5 bases). The CDR3 consists of 17 residues. Germline V gene sequence: CDR1 MNHEY, CDR2 SVGEGT. V lost 0 bases and J 3 bases, leaving 16 bases between the germline ends. In DNA form, the CDR3 reads TGTGCCAGCAGTTACTCGCGATCCGGGGTGGTTACAGATACGCAGTATTTT. Its translation is CASSYSRSGVVTDTQYF.

This clone was recorded only once. The chain carries TRBV9 and TRBJ2-3; maybe TRBD2 (5 bases). V was clipped by 4 bases and J by 10 bases, with 13 bases between them. The CDR3 is 12 residues long. From germline, CDR1 is SGDLS and CDR2 YYNGEE. CDR3 region: CASSTSKGAQYF. As DNA, the CDR3 is TGTGCCAGCAGCACCAGCAAGGGAGCGCAGTATTTT.

This clone was observed a single time. The CDR3 nucleotides read TGTGCCAGCAGCCGGGACAGTACTAGCTCCTATAATTCACCCCTCCACTTT. This encodes CASSRDSTSSYNSPLHF. The V and J genes are TRBV3-1 (or the pseudogene TRBV3-2) and TRBJ1-6, with 7 bases that match TRBD1. Trimming took 4 bases from V and 0 from J; bases not matched to a gene: 6. CDR1 is LGHDT, CDR2 YNNKEL, per germline (reference sequence). The CDR3 is 17 residues long.

In nucleotides, the CDR3 is TGCAGCGTTGACGGGGGCGAGACGCAGTATTTT. This translates into CSVDGGETQYF. This chain uses TRBV29-1 with TRBJ2-3; D might be TRBD1 or TRBD2, each matching 6 bases. Germline-derived CDR1 and CDR2 are SQVTM and ANQGSEA. The CDR3 runs to 11 residues. Trimming stripped 3 bases from V and 9 bases from J, with 10 bases between.

The chain employs TRBV21-1 and TRBJ1-1. TRBV21-1 is recorded as a pseudogene. This CDR3 is built from 19 residues. The CDR3 here is CASSIPPPGTGRLNTEAFF. The DNA for the CDR3 is TGTGCCAGCAGCATCCCCCCGCCCGGCACGGGACGGTTGAACACTGAAGCTTTCTTT.

The rearrangement uses TRBV2 and TRBJ1-6, with D possibly matching TRBD1 (5 bases). Trimming removed 2 bases at V and 10 bases at J, with 15 bases between. CDR3 length equals 15 residues. CDR1 SNHLY and CDR2 FYNNEI come from the germline V gene. Here the CDR3 reads CASSERDRLGSPLHF. In nucleotides, the CDR3 is TGTGCCAGCAGTGAACGAGACAGATTGGGGTCACCCCTCCACTTT.

The V call is TRBV6-5, the J call TRBJ1-6; possibly TRBD1 for D (5 bases). Trimming took off 2 bases at V and 10 bases at J, with 9 bases between the two ends. CDR3 length equals 13 residues. Germline V gene sequence: CDR1 MNHEY, CDR2 SVGAGI. The CDR3 region has the DNA TGTGCCAGCAGTTACGGTCGGGGGTCACCCCTCCACTTT. Translating it yields CASSYGRGSPLHF.

V gene TRBV6-2 or TRBV6-3 combines with J gene TRBJ1-1, with no clear D. CDR1 is MNHEY, CDR2 SVGEGT, per germline. V dropped 6 bases and J dropped 1 base, with 12 bases sitting between them. This CDR3 has 14 residues. The CDR3: CASSVRKENTEAFF. The DNA for the CDR3 is TGTGCCAGCAGCGTAAGAAAGGAGAACACTGAAGCTTTCTTT.

The CDR3 reads CASSPPGRGGDTQYF. CDR3 in DNA: TGTGCCAGCTCACCACCGGGCCGCGGGGGGGATACGCAGTATTTT. J is TRBJ2-3 and V is TRBV18; 8 bases fit TRBD2. V dropped 0 bases and J dropped 6; count of bases not matched to a gene: 5. There are 15 residues in the CDR3. CDR1 is KGHSH, CDR2 LQKENI, per germline. The entire variable domain, with the rest obtained from reference TRBV18 and TRBJ2-3, is as follows: NAGVMQNPRHLVRRRGQEARLRCSPMKGHSHVYWYRQLPEEGLKFMVYLQKENIIDESGMPKERFSAEFPKEGPSILRIQQVVRGDSAAYFCASSPPGRGGDTQYFGPGTRLTVL.

This clone was observed a single time. This rearrangement joins TRBV28 to TRBJ2-3, with 10 bases that match TRBD1. Germline-derived CDR1 and CDR2 are MDHEN and SYDVKM. The CDR3 loop spans 15 amino acids. The junction had 12 bases not matched to a gene; V was cut back by 7 bases and J by 8 bases. The CDR3 loop is CASTPGTGDRGTQYF. CDR3 nucleotides: TGTGCCAGCACCCCCGGGACAGGGGATCGAGGTACGCAGTATTTT.

The rearrangement uses TRBV30 and TRBJ2-4; no reliable D call. V dropped 0 bases and J dropped 3 bases, with 12 bases sitting between them. The CDR3 totals 15 residues. The germline CDR1 and CDR2 sequences are GTSNPN and SVGIG (reference sequence). This CDR3 is CAWSVEHPGKNIQYF. As DNA, the CDR3 is TGTGCCTGGAGTGTTGAACACCCGGGCAAAAACATTCAGTACTTC.

J is TRBJ1-4 and V is TRBV19; a weak D match, TRBD1 (5 bases). This CDR3 is built from 13 residues. Trimming removed 6 bases at V and 4 bases at J, with 9 bases between. Germline-derived CDR1 and CDR2 are LNHDA and SQIVND (reference sequence). DNA for the CDR3: TGTGCCAGTAGCCCCGACAGTAATGAAAAACTGTTTTTT. Translated, it gives CASSPDSNEKLFF.

This chain uses TRBV5-4 with TRBJ2-3, with TRBD2 identical over 14 bases. This CDR3 comprises 17 residues. After removal of 3 bases from V and 2 bases from J, the junction contained 5 bases not matched to a gene. The germline V gene has CDR1 SGHNT and CDR2 YYREEE (reference sequence). Written as DNA, the CDR3 is TGTGCCAGCAGCTCAGGACTAGCGGGGGGACACACAGATACGCAGTATTTT. This gives the protein CASSSGLAGGHTDTQYF.

The chain joins TRBV6-5 to TRBJ1-3, with D hard to call. The germline V gene has CDR1 MNHEY and CDR2 SVGAGI. V was clipped by 6 bases and J by 0 bases, with 9 bases between them. This CDR3 spans 14 amino acids. The CDR3 bases are TGTGCCAGCAGGTGGGTTCACTCTGGAAACACCATATATTTT. It specifies CASRWVHSGNTIYF.

The V gene is TRBV7-2, the J gene TRBJ1-5; the D gene is possibly TRBD1 (6 bases). Trimming left V 0 bases short and J 2 bases short, with 11 bases between. Germline CDR1 SGHTA, CDR2 FQGNSA. This CDR3 comprises 16 residues. This CDR3 reads CASSLASRGGNQPQHF. For the CDR3, the DNA is TGTGCCAGCAGCTTAGCCAGCAGGGGAGGCAATCAGCCCCAGCATTTT.

The chain recombines TRBV10-2 with TRBJ1-5; 7 bases fit TRBD1. V lost 7 bases, J lost 4 bases, and 1 base stayed unmatched. This CDR3 region has 12 residues. Germline V lookup: CDR1 WSHSY, CDR2 SAAADI. The CDR3: CASTDRNQPQHF. CDR3 sequence (DNA): TGCGCCAGCACGGACAGGAATCAGCCCCAGCATTTT.